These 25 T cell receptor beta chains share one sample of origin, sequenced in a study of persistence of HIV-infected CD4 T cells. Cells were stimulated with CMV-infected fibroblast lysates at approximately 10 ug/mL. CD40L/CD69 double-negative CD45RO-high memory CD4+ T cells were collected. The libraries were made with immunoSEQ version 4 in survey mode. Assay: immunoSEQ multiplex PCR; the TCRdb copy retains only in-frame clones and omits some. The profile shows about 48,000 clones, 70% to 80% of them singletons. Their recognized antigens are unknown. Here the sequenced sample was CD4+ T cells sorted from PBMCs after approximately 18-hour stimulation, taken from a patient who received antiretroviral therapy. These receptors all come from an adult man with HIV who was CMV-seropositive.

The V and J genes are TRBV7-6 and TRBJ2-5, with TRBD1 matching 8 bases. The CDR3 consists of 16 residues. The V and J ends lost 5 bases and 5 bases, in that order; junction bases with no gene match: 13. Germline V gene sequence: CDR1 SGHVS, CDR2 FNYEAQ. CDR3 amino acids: CASSLGRDRIRETQYF. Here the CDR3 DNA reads TGTGCCAGCAGCCTAGGCCGGGACAGGATCCGGGAGACCCAGTACTTC.

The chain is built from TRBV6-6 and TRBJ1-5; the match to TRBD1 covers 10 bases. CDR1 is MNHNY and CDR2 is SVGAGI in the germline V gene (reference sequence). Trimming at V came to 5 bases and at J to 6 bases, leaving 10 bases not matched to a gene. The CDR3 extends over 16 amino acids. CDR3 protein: CASSPLGGTGVQPQHF. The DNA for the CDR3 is TGTGCCAGCAGTCCCCTCGGCGGGACAGGGGTTCAGCCCCAGCATTTT.

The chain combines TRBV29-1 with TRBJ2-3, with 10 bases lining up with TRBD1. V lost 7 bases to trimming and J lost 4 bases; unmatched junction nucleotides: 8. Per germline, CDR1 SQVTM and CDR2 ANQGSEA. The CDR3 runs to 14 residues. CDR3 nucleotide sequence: TGCAGCGCCGCCAGGGACAGGGGTCCAGATACGCAGTATTTT. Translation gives CSAARDRGPDTQYF.

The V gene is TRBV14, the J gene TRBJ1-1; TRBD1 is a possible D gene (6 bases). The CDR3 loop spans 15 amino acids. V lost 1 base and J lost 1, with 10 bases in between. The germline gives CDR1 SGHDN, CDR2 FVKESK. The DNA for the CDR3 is TGTGCCAGCAGCCAAGCGGGGGCAGGGAACACTGAAGCTTTCTTT. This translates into CASSQAGAGNTEAFF.

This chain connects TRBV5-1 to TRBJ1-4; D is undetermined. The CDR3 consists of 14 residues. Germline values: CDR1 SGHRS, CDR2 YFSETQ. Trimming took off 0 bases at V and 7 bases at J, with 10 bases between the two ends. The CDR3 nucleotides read TGCGCCAGCAGCTTGGAGGGATCGCGTGAAAAACTGTTTTTT. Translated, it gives CASSLEGSREKLFF.

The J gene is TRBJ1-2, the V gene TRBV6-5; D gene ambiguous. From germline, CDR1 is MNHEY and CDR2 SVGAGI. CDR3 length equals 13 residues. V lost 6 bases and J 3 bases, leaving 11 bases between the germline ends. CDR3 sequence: CASRPVLDYGYTF. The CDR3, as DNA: TGTGCCAGCAGACCGGTTTTGGACTATGGCTACACCTTC.

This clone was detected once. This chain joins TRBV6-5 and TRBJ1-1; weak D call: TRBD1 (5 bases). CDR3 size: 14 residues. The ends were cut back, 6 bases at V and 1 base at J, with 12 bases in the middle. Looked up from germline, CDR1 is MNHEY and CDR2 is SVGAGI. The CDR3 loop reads CASRSVGGNTEAFF. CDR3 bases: TGTGCCAGCAGGTCCGTCGGGGGGAACACTGAAGCTTTCTTT.

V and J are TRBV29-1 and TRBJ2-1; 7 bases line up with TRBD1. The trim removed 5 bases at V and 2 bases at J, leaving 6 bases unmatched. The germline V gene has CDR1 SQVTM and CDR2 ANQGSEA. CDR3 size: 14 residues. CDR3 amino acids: CSVRGQSTYNEQFF. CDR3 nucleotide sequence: TGCAGCGTTAGGGGACAGAGTACCTACAATGAGCAGTTCTTC.

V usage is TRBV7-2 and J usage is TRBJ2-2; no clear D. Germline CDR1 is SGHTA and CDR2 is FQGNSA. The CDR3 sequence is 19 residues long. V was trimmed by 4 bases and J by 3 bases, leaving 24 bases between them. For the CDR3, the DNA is TGTGCCAGCAGCTCTGGCGCGCGCCGGGCTATTAGGGACACCGGGGAGCTGTTTTTT. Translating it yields CASSSGARRAIRDTGELFF.

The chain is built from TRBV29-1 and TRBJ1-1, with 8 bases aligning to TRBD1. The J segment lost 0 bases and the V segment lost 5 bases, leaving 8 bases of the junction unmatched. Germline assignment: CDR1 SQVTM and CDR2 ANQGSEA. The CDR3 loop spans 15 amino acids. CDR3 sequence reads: CSVLTHRGMNTEAFF. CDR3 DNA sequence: TGCAGCGTTTTAACTCACAGGGGGATGAACACTGAAGCTTTCTTT.

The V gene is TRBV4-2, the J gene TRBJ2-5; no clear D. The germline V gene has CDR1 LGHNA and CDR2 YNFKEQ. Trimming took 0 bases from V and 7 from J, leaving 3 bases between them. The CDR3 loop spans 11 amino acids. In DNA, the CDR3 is TGTGCCAGCAGCCAAGATTTGACCCAGTACTTC. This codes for CASSQDLTQYF.

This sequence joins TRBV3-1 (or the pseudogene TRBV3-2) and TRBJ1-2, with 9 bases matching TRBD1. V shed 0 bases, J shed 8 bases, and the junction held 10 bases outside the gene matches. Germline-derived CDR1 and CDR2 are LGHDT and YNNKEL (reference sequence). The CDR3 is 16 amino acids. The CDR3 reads CASSQDVSDRGRGYTF. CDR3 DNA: TGTGCCAGCAGCCAAGATGTATCGGACAGGGGACGAGGCTACACCTTC.

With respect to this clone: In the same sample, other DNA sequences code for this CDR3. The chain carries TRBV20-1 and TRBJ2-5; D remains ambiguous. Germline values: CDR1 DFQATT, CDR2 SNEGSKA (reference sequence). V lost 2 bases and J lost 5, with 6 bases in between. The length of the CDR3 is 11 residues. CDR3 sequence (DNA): TGCAGTGCTAGAATTAGGGAGACCCAGTACTTC. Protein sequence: CSARIRETQYF.

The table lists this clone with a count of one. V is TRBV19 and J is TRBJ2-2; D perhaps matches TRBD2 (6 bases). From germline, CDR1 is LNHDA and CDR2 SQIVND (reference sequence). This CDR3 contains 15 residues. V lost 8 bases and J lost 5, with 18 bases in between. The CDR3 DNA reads TGTGCCAGTGATCTTGGAGGGCCGGGGACCGGGGAGCTGTTTTTT. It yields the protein CASDLGGPGTGELFF.

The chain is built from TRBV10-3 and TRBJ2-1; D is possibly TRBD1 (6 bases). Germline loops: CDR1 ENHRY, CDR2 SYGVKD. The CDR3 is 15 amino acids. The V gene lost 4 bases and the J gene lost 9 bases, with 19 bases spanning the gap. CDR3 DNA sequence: TGTGCCATCAGTGTCTCAGGGGACCAAGAAGGTGAGCAGTTCTTC. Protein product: CAISVSGDQEGEQFF.

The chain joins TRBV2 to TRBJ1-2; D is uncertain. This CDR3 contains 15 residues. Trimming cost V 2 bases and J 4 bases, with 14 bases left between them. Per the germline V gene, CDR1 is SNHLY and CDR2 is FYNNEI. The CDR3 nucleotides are TGTGCCAGCAGTGAACGAATGGTGGGAAGCTATGGCTACACCTTC. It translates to CASSERMVGSYGYTF.

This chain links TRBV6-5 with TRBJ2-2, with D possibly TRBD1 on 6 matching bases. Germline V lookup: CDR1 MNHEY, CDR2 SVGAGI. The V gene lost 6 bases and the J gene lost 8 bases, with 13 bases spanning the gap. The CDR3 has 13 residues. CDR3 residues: CASRKGGSGELFF. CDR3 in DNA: TGTGCCAGCAGAAAAGGGGGTTCGGGGGAGCTGTTTTTT.

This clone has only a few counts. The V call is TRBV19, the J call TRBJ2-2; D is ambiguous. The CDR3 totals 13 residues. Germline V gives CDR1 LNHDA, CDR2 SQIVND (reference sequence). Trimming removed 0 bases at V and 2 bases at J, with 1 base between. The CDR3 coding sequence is TGTGCCAGTAGTATAGATAACACCGGGGAGCTGTTTTTT. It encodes CASSIDNTGELFF.

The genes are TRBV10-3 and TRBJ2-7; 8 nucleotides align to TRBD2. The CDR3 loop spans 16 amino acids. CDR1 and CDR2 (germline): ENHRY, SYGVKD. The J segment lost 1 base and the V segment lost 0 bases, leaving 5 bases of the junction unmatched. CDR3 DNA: TGTGCCATCAGTGAGTCGTCCCCGGGGGGGTCCTACGAGCAGTACTTC. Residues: CAISESSPGGSYEQYF.

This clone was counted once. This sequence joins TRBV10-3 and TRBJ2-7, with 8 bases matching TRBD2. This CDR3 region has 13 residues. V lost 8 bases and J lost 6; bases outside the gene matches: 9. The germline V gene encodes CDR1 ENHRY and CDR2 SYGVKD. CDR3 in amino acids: CAIRGTREIEQYF. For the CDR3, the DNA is TGTGCCATCCGGGGGACTAGGGAGATCGAGCAGTACTTC.

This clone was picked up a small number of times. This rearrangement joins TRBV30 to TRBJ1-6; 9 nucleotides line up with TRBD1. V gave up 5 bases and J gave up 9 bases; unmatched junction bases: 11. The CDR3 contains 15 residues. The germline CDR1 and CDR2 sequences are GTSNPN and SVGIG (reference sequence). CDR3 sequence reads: CAWYPGTGQTSPLHF. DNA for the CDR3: TGTGCCTGGTATCCCGGGACAGGGCAGACTTCACCCCTCCACTTT.

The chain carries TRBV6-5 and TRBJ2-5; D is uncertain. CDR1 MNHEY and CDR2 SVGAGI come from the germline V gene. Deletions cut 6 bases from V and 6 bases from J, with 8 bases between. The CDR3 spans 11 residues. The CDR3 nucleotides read TGTGCCAGCAGCCCCCGGAAGACCCAGTACTTC. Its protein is CASSPRKTQYF.

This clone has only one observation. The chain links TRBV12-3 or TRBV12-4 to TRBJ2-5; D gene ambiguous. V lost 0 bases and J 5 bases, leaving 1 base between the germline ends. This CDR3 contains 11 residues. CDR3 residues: CASSLAETQYF. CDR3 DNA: TGTGCCAGCAGTTTAGCCGAGACCCAGTACTTC.

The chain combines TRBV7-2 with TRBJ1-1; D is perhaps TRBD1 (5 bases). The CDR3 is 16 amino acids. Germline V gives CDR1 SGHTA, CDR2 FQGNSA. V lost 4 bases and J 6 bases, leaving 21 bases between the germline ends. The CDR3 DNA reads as TGTGCCAGCAGCTCCCCCTCGGGACTGCCGAGCGCTGAAGCTTTCTTT. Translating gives CASSSPSGLPSAEAFF.

The CDR3 DNA follows: TGTGCCAGCAGTGAAGCGGGAGTACGCAATGAGCAGTTCTTC. Residues: CASSEAGVRNEQFF. V and J are TRBV25-1 and TRBJ2-1; 7 nucleotides line up with TRBD2. Germline V CDR1 and CDR2: MGHDK, SYGVNS. The CDR3 is 14 residues long. The trim removed 2 bases at V and 6 bases at J, leaving 4 bases unmatched. The full variable domain, in which reference TRBV25-1 and TRBJ2-1 provide the parts outside the CDR3, is EADIYQTPRYLVIGTGKKITLECSQTMGHDKMYWYQQDPGMELHLIHYSYGVNSTEKGDLSSESTVSRIRTEHFPLTLESARPSHTSQYLCASSEAGVRNEQFFGPGTRLTVL.